Following are 2 T cell receptor beta chains from one sample sequenced in a study of monozygotic twins with inflammatory bowel disease. TCRdb reprocessed the 5' RACE reads, with one entry per CDR3 protein and no DNA. The listing records about 300,000 distinct CDR3 sequences. The sample was blood. These TCRs come from a human donor with ulcerative colitis or Crohn's disease, or a healthy co-twin of an affected twin (not recorded which).

The chain combines TRBV29-1 with TRBJ1-5; the TCRdb call, TRBD1, lacks DNA for checking. CDR3 size: 13 residues. CDR1 is SQVTM, CDR2 ANQGSEA, per germline. The CDR3 sequence is CSVQEYSNQPQHF.

The chain recombines TRBV15 with TRBJ2-7; TCRdb names TRBD1, which stays unverified in the absence of DNA. CDR1 and CDR2 (germline): LNHNV, YYDKDF (reference sequence). This CDR3 spans 13 amino acids. The CDR3 spells CATRDTLSYEQYF.